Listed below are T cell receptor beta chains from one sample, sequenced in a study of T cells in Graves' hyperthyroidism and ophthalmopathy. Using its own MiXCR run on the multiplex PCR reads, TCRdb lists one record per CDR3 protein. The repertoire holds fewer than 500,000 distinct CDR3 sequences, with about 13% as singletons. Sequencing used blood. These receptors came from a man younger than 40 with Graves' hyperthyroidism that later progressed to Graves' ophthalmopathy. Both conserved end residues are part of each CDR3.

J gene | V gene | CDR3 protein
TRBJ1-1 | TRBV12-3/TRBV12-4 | CASSLSHTGARAAEAFF
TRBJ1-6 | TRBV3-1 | CASSLGDSPLHF
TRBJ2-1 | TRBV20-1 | CSAVSLGAGYNEQFF
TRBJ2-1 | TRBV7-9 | CASSEVSGSYNEQFF
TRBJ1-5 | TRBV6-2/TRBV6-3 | CASSYQIQGNQPQHF
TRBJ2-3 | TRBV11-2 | CASVSLAGVGDTQYF
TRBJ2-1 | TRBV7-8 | CASSLTPSGGGKNEQFF
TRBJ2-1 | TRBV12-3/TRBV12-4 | CASTASNRGTLYRGEQFF
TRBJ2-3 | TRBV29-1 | CSVSGSSTDTQYF
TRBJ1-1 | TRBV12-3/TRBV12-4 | CASRFTGASTEAFF
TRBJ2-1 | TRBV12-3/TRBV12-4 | CASSRSEGNEQFF
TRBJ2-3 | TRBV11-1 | CASSRRQDTDTQYF
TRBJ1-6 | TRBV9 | CASSRDGSPLHF
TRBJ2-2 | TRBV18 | CASSLVSGENTGELFF
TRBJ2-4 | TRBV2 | CASSETSGGPLGKNIQYF
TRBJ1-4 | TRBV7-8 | CASSPGTWNEKLFF
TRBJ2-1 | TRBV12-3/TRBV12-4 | CTSSSTSGVHSSSYNEQFF
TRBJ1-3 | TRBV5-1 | CASRRTPDRATGNTIYF
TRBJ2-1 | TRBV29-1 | CSVAHNEQFF
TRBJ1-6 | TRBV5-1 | CASSLIVAGASPLHF
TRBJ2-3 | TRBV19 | CASSPGQGADDTQYF
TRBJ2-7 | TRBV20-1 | CSARDMAGSYEQYF
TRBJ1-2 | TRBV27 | CASSEGLGGYTF
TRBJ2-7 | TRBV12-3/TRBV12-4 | CASSVGENYEQYF
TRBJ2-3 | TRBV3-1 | CASSQVAGGTDTQYF
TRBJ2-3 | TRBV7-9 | CASSYGGGGGTDTQYF
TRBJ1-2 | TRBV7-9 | CASSFDRGPGYTF
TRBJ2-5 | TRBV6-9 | CASSYPGAEYF
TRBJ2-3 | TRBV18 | CASSPPGSSTDTQYF
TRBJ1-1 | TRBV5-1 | CASSSLGLQSVNTEAFF
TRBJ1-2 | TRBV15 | CATSIRTGASGYTF
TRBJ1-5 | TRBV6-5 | CASSYTSNQPQHF
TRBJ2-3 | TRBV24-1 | CATSDPLAGQDTQYF
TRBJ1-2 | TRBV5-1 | CASSSGNGEGYTF
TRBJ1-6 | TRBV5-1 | CASQTGTRSTSPLHF
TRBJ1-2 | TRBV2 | CASSDSGANGYTF
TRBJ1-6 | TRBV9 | CASSDGDSPLHF
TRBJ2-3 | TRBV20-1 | CSAQDRGRADTQYF
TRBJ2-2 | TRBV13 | CASSTTDSNTGELFF
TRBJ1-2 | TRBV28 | CASSPTIQRQGGYTF
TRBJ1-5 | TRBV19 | CASSQQVNQPQHF
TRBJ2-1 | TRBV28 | CASSLGGVNNEQFF
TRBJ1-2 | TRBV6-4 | CASSDSPDSYGYTF
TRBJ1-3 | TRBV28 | CASSFSFTIYF
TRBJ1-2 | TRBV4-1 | CASSQDSDSYYGYTF
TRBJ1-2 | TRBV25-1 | CASSESFGTVYGYTF
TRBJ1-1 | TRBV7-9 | CASSIGEVSNTEAFF
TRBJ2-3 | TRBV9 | CASSVGGGVNTDTQYF
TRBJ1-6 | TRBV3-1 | CASRETGWNSPLHF
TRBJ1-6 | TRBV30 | CAWRDSTLHF
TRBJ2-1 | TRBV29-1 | CSVEGSSGGAYNEQFF
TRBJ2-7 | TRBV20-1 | CSARDGLYGEQYF
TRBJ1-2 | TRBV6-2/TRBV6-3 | CASSYSGTEDGYTF
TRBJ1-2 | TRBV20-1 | CSAQSGTGGILFGYTF
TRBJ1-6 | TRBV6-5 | CASSYIGQGASPLHF
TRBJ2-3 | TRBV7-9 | CASSGERQSFTDTQYF
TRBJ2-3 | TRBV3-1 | CASSPLAGDNTDTQYF